This T cell receptor beta chain was profiled in a study of response to subunit inactivated influenza vaccine. Whole-study findings and limits: The authors offered the suggestion that each seasonal influenza vaccination recruits few new T cells.

The V end was cut by 8 bases, the J end by 6 bases, with 9 bases between. CDR1 LGHNA and CDR2 YNFKEQ come from the germline V gene. The CDR3 runs 11 residues. This clonotype was counted between two and nine times. Its specificity is unknown. TCRdb analysed the RT-PCR reads with MiXCR anew, one entry per CDR3 protein. The table shows about 500,000 distinct CDR3 sequences, with 16% occurring only once. This sequence joins TRBV4-2 and TRBJ2-3; D gene uncertain. This clonotype was obtained from a man between 50 and 69 years old who received an inactivated influenza vaccine. Material: CD4+ T cells sorted from PBMCs, obtained 23 to 25 months after vaccination. CDR3 amino acids: CASGRGDTQYF. Written as DNA, the CDR3 is TGTGCCAGCGGTCGTGGTGATACGCAGTATTTT.